Shown below are 10 T cell receptor beta chains from a single sample sequenced in a study of response to subunit inactivated influenza vaccine. TCRdb called the RT-PCR reads again in MiXCR, with one record for every CDR3 protein. The table records 430,000 or so distinct CDR3 sequences, approximately 10% of them present only once. The sequencing used PBMCs from blood, collected roughly 48 days after vaccination. The receptor set was obtained from a man in his fifties who received an inactivated influenza vaccine.

In this sample, this clonotype turned up many times. The chain carries TRBV15 and TRBJ2-2, with D perhaps matching TRBD1 (6 bases). V lost 3 bases, J lost 6 bases, and 8 bases lay in between. This CDR3 is 13 amino acids long. The germline CDR1 and CDR2 sequences are LNHNV and YYDKDF (reference sequence). CDR3 coding DNA: TGTGCCACCAGCAGTACAGGGCCCGGGGAGCTGTTTTTT. Its protein product is CATSSTGPGELFF.

This clonotype came up a few times. The rearrangement links TRBV7-6 to TRBJ2-5; D not certain. Germline V lookup: CDR1 SGHVS, CDR2 FNYEAQ. V dropped 7 bases and J dropped 0 bases, with 15 bases sitting between them. This CDR3 contains 15 residues. The CDR3 DNA reads TGTGCCAGCAATGGTGGGCTGGGGAACCAAGAGACCCAGTACTTC. This gives the protein CASNGGLGNQETQYF.

At least ten counts were recorded for this clonotype. The V call is TRBV20-1, the J call TRBJ1-1; D ambiguous. This CDR3 comprises 14 residues. Germline V gene lookup returns CDR1 DFQATT and CDR2 SNEGSKA (reference sequence). V dropped 0 bases and J dropped 1 base, with 9 bases sitting between them. The CDR3, as DNA: TGCAGTGCTAGAGATTGGGGTTCGAACACTGAAGCTTTCTTT. As protein: CSARDWGSNTEAFF.

The V gene is TRBV20-1, the J gene TRBJ2-3; D perhaps matches TRBD1 (5 bases). Trimming took 7 bases from V and 6 from J, leaving 20 bases between them. CDR1 and CDR2 from the germline V gene are DFQATT and SNEGSKA (reference sequence). CDR3 length equals 14 residues. The CDR3 nucleotides read TGCAGTGTCAGGAATATGGGGCCCCATGATACGCAGTATTTT. This translates into CSVRNMGPHDTQYF.

This clonotype was counted a few times. This chain joins TRBV20-1 and TRBJ2-7; 14 nucleotides match TRBD2. Germline CDR1 and CDR2: DFQATT and SNEGSKA (reference sequence). Trimming took 4 bases from V and 1 from J; bases not matched to a gene: 6. This CDR3 contains 16 residues. The CDR3 reads CSATGLAGASSYEQYF. The CDR3 nucleotides are TGCAGTGCTACGGGACTAGCGGGAGCTAGTTCCTACGAGCAGTACTTC.

The rearrangement links TRBV28 to TRBJ2-7; 7 nucleotides line up with TRBD2. Germline V gives CDR1 MDHEN, CDR2 SYDVKM. After removal of 6 bases from V and 3 bases from J, the junction contained 8 bases not matched to a gene. The CDR3 has 14 amino acids. CDR3 protein: CASRTRGGGYEQYF. The CDR3 coding sequence is TGTGCCAGCAGAACCCGCGGGGGAGGCTACGAGCAGTACTTC.

The CDR3 protein is CASSFGAGGLPSSTDTQYF. As DNA, the CDR3 is TGTGCCAGCAGTTTCGGTGCGGGAGGCCTACCATCTAGCACAGATACGCAGTATTTT. V is TRBV27 and J is TRBJ2-3; 8 bases line up with TRBD2. Trimming took 3 bases from V and 0 from J; bases not matched to a gene: 14. The germline CDR1 and CDR2 sequences are MNHEY and SMNVEV (reference sequence). The CDR3 loop spans 19 amino acids.

This clonotype was seen many times. V gene TRBV15 combines with J gene TRBJ2-7, with a weak D call TRBD1 (6 bases). V dropped 1 base and J dropped 2 bases, with 9 bases sitting between them. The CDR3 is 14 amino acids. CDR1 and CDR2 (germline): LNHNV, YYDKDF (reference sequence). CDR3 nucleotides: TGTGCCACCAGCAGAGCCCGGGACACCTACGAGCAGTACTTC. This encodes CATSRARDTYEQYF.

Many counts were recorded for this clonotype. The gene calls are TRBV12-3 or TRBV12-4 and TRBJ2-5; 9 positions match TRBD1. This CDR3 is 15 amino acids long. V gave up 5 bases and J gave up 1 base; unmatched junction bases: 5. The CDR3 DNA sequence: TGTGCCAGCAGTCCGGGACAGGGAGGCCAAGAGACCCAGTACTTC. Translated, it gives CASSPGQGGQETQYF.

In its sample, this clonotype was seen a few times. CDR3 DNA sequence: TGCAGTGCTAGTGACCAGCCGTTCTCCTACGAGCAGTACTTC. Its translation: CSASDQPFSYEQYF. The chain uses TRBV20-1 and TRBJ2-7, with D unresolved. Per germline, CDR1 DFQATT and CDR2 SNEGSKA (reference sequence). V dropped 3 bases and J dropped 0 bases, with 12 bases sitting between them. The CDR3 is 14 residues long.